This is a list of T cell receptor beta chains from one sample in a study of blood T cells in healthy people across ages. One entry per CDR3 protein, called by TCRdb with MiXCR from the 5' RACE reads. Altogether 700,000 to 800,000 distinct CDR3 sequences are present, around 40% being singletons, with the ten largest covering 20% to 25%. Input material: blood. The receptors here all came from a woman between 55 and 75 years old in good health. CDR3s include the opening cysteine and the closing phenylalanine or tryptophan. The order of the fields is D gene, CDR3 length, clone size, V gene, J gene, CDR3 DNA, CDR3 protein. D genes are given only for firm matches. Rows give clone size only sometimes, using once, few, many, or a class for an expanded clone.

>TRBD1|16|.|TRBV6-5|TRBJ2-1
TGTGCCAGCAGATTAACCGGGACAGGGGCCTACAATGAGCAGTTCTTC
CASRLTGTGAYNEQFF
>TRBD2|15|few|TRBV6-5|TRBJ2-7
TGTGCCAGCAGTTACCGGGGAGGGAGCTCCTACGAGCAGTACTTC
CASSYRGGSSYEQYF
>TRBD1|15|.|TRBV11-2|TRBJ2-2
TGTGCCAGCAGCAAAACAGGGGCGAACACCGGGGAGCTGTTTTTT
CASSKTGANTGELFF
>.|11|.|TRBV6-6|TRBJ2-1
TGTGCCAGCAGGAATATGACTAGTAAGTTCTTC
CASRNMTSKFF
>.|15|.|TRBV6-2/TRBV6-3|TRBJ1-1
TGTGCCAGCAGTTACCGGGCCGGGACTACTGATAAAGCTTTCTTT
CASSYRAGTTDKAFF
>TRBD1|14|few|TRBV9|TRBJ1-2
TGTGCCAGCAGCGTCGGACAGGGGGCGGATGGCTACACCTTC
CASSVGQGADGYTF
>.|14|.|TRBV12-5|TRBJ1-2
TGTGCTAGTGGTTTGGTTCGGACGGCCTATGGCTACACCTTC
CASGLVRTAYGYTF
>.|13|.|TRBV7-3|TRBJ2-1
TGTGCCTGCAGCTCGGGGAGCCACAATGAGCAGTTCTTC
CACSSGSHNEQFF
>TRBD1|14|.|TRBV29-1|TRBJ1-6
TGCAGCGTTGGGGGGGGGACAGAAAATTCACCCCTCCACTTT
CSVGGGTENSPLHF
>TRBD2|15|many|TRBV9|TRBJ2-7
TGTGCCAGCAACGACGGACTAGCGGGGGGTGACGAGCAGTACTTC
CASNDGLAGGDEQYF
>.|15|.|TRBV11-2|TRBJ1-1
TGTGCCAGCAGCCCCCGCGTCGTAAGGAACACTGAAGCTTTCTTT
CASSPRVVRNTEAFF
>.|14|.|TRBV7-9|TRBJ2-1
TGTGCCAGCAGGGTTACAGGGGCGGGGGATGAGCAGTTCTTC
CASRVTGAGDEQFF
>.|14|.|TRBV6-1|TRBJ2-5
TGTGCCAGCAGGATGGGGGACCACCAAGAGACCCAGTACTTC
CASRMGDHQETQYF
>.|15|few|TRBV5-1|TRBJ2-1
TGCGCCAGCAGCCCCCACTATAATCCCGGTGATGAGCAGTTCTTC
CASSPHYNPGDEQFF
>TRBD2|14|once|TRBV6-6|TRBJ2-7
TGTGCCAGCAGTCGGGCTAGCGGGAGCTACGAGCAGTACTTC
CASSRASGSYEQYF
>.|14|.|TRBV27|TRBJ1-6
TGTGCCAGCAGAGGGGGGTCCTATAATTCACCCCTCCACTTT
CASRGGSYNSPLHF
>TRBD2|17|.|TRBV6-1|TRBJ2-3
TGTGCCAGCAATGGAGCGGGGGGGCTTCAGAGCACAGATACGCAGTATTTT
CASNGAGGLQSTDTQYF
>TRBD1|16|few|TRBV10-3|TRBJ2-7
TGTGCCATTCTCCCCGCGCAGGCAGGGGGTTCCTACGAGCAGTACTTC
CAILPAQAGGSYEQYF
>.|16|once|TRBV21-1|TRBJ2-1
TGTGCCAGCAGCTCAGAGATGAAGGGATGTTACAATGAGCAGTTCTTC
CASSSEMKGCYNEQFF
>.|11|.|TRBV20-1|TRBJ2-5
TGCAGTGCTATCTCATTGGGGACCCAGTACTTC
CSAISLGTQYF
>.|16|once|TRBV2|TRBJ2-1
TGTGCCAGCAGTGAGGGTGTCTACCGAACCTACAATGAGCAGTTCTTC
CASSEGVYRTYNEQFF
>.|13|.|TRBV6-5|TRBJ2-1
TGTGCCAGCAGCCCGTTCACGGGATATGAGCAGTTCTTC
CASSPFTGYEQFF
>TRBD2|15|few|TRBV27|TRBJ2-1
TGTGCCAGCAGTACGCTAGCGGGGGGGCCCATTGAGCAGTTCTTC
CASSTLAGGPIEQFF
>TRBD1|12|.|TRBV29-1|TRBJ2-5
TGCAGCGTTGCCACAGGGGATGCGACCCAGTACTTC
CSVATGDATQYF
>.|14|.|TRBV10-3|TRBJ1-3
TGTGCCATCACCAAAGACAGCTCTGGAAACACCATATATTTT
CAITKDSSGNTIYF
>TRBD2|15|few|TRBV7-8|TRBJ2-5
TGTGCCAGCAGCCGAGGGACTAGCGTCCAAGAGACCCAGTACTTC
CASSRGTSVQETQYF
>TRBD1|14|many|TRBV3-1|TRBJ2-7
TGTGCCAGCAGTCAGGGACAGGGGAATTACGAGCAGTACTTC
CASSQGQGNYEQYF
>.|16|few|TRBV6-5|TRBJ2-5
TGTGCCAGCAGTTATTATCCAGGGTCCACCGGGGGGACCCAGTACTTC
CASSYYPGSTGGTQYF
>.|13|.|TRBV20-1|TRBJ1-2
TGCAGTGCTAGTGAAGGACCTAACTATGGCTACACCTTC
CSASEGPNYGYTF
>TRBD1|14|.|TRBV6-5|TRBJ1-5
TGTGCCAGCAGATATAACAGGGGGAGTCAGCCCCAGCATTTT
CASRYNRGSQPQHF
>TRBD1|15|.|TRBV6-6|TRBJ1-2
TGTGCCAGCAGTCCCACCCAGCAGGGGGCTCGAGGCTACACCTTC
CASSPTQQGARGYTF
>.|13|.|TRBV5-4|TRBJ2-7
TGTGCCAGCAGCTTGGAAAGGGCCTACGAGCAGTACTTC
CASSLERAYEQYF
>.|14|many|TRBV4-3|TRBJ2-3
TGCGCCAGCAGCCAAGATAGCAACACAGATACGCAGTATTTT
CASSQDSNTDTQYF
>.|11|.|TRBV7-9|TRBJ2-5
TGTGTCAGCAGTCCGAGAGAGACCCAGTACTTC
CVSSPRETQYF
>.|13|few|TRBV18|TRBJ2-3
TGTGCCAGCTCACCACCGATCACAGATACGCAGTATTTT
CASSPPITDTQYF
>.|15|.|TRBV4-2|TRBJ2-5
TGTGCCAGCAGCCAAGAAGACCAGTATGGGGAGACCCAGTACTTC
CASSQEDQYGETQYF
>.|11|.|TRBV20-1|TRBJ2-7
TGCAGTGCTAGGCGACTCCGGGAGCAGTACTTC
CSARRLREQYF
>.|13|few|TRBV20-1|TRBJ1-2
TGCAGTGCTAGAGATCTCTCTCAGTGGGGCTACACCTTC
CSARDLSQWGYTF
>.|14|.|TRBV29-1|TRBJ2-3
TGCAGCGTTCGGGGGGCGTTATTTACAGATACGCAGTATTTT
CSVRGALFTDTQYF
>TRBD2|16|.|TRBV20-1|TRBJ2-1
TGCAGTGCTAGAGATCCCTCAGCGGGGACCTACAATGAGCAGTTCTTC
CSARDPSAGTYNEQFF